One sample yielded the 15 T cell receptor beta chains listed below, sequenced in a study of graft-versus-host responses after intestinal transplantation. No antigen is known for these receptors. Profiled with immunoSEQ multiplex PCR; TCRdb holds only in-frame clones, not every one. This sample has 85,000 to 100,000 clones, with about 93% found just once. Sequenced material: unstimulated CD4+ T cells sorted from spleen or lymph node cells, taken before intestinal transplant. The receptors come from a human donor who received an intestinal transplant.

This clone has just one count. The rearrangement uses TRBV30 and TRBJ2-7, with D tentatively TRBD1 (5 bases). V was cut by 0 bases and J by 3 bases, with 9 bases left in between. The CDR3 is 13 amino acids. Germline V gene sequence: CDR1 GTSNPN, CDR2 SVGIG (reference sequence). The DNA for the CDR3 is TGTGCCTGGAGTGTACTTAGGGGCTACGAGCAGTACTTC. It codes for CAWSVLRGYEQYF.

CDR3 loop: CASSERRENTEAFF. As DNA, the CDR3 is TGTGCCAGCAGTGAACGGCGGGAGAACACTGAAGCTTTCTTT. The chain employs TRBV2 and TRBJ1-1, with no clear D. The CDR3 consists of 14 residues. V shed 2 bases and J shed 1 base, with 8 bases lying between them. CDR1 is SNHLY and CDR2 is FYNNEI in the germline V gene.

This clone was picked up one time. The rearrangement joins TRBV5-1 to TRBJ2-5, with TRBD1 as a possible D gene (6 bases). Germline V lookup: CDR1 SGHRS, CDR2 YFSETQ. The CDR3 loop spans 14 amino acids. Trimming took off 0 bases at V and 4 bases at J, with 10 bases between the two ends. The CDR3 nucleotides are TGCGCCAGCAGCTTGGGGACAGAAGGAGAGACCCAGTACTTC. This encodes CASSLGTEGETQYF.

This chain links TRBV2 with TRBJ2-5, with 8 bases lining up with TRBD2. V trimming: 7 bases; J trimming: 5 bases; junction bases outside the gene matches: 6. The length of the CDR3 is 13 residues. CDR1 is SNHLY, CDR2 FYNNEI, per germline. CDR3 amino acids: CASTTRGDETQYF. The CDR3, as DNA: TGTGCCAGCACGACGCGGGGGGACGAGACCCAGTACTTC. The full variable domain, rest sourced from reference TRBV2 and TRBJ2-5, is EPEVTQTPSHQVTQMGQEVILRCVPISNHLYFYWYRQILGQKVEFLVSFYNNEISEKSEIFDDQFSVERPDGSNFTLKIRSTKLEDSAMYFCASTTRGDETQYFGPGTRLLVL.

This chain links TRBV9 with TRBJ1-1; D is unresolved. Germline V gene data show CDR1 as SGDLS and CDR2 as YYNGEE. CDR3 length equals 13 residues. Trimming stripped 2 bases from V and 0 bases from J, with 5 bases between. CDR3 residues: CASSVSVNTEAFF. The CDR3 DNA reads as TGTGCCAGCAGCGTTTCCGTGAACACTGAAGCTTTCTTT.

J is TRBJ1-3 and V is TRBV30; no firm D call. Deletions cut 3 bases from V and 2 bases from J, with 8 bases between. The CDR3 length is 13 residues. CDR1 and CDR2 (germline): GTSNPN, SVGIG (reference sequence). CDR3 region: CAWSFAAGNTIYF. The DNA for the CDR3 is TGTGCCTGGAGCTTCGCAGCTGGAAACACCATATATTTT.

The chain combines TRBV30 with TRBJ1-2, with TRBD1 matching over 7 bases. Germline V gene sequence: CDR1 GTSNPN, CDR2 SVGIG (reference sequence). CDR3 size: 12 residues. CDR3 residues: CGGGRGNYGYTF. CDR3 DNA: TGTGGAGGGGGCAGGGGGAACTATGGCTACACCTTC.

The rearrangement uses TRBV4-1 and TRBJ1-6; D perhaps matches TRBD1 (5 bases). CDR3 length: 18 amino acids. V was cut by 4 bases and J by 3 bases, with 19 bases left in between. Germline V lookup: CDR1 MGHRA, CDR2 YSYEKL. The CDR3 spells CASSRPRAGIVYNSPLHF. The DNA for the CDR3 is TGCGCCAGCAGCCGCCCCAGGGCAGGTATCGTCTATAATTCACCCCTCCACTTT.

V usage is TRBV4-3 and J usage is TRBJ1-1, with 9 bases that match TRBD1. Germline CDR1 reads LGHNA; CDR2 reads YSLEER. The J segment lost 4 bases and the V segment lost 6 bases, leaving 9 bases of the junction unmatched. This CDR3 has 15 amino acids. CDR3 bases: TGCGCCAGCAGGCGAGACGGGACAGGGATCACTGAAGCTTTCTTT. It specifies CASRRDGTGITEAFF.

The chain recombines TRBV2 with TRBJ2-7; 7 nucleotides match TRBD1. CDR3 length: 14 residues. CDR1 and CDR2 (germline): SNHLY, FYNNEI. The J segment lost 6 bases and the V segment lost 1 base, leaving 6 bases of the junction unmatched. The CDR3 nucleotides read TGTGCCAGCAGTGAAGATACAGGGGTGGGCGAGCAGTACTTC. Its translation is CASSEDTGVGEQYF.

The genes are TRBV19 and TRBJ1-6; no firm D call. The germline V gene encodes CDR1 LNHDA and CDR2 SQIVND (reference sequence). The CDR3 runs 16 residues. Trimming left V 8 bases short and J 8 bases short, with 22 bases between. In nucleotides, the CDR3 is TGTGCCAGTCGCCCCCAGGATATTGGCTTTTATTCACCCCTCCACTTT. This codes for CASRPQDIGFYSPLHF.

This sequence joins TRBV4-1 and TRBJ1-4; D remains ambiguous. Between the trimmed V and J ends, which lost 2 bases and 2 bases, there was a span of 12 bases. The CDR3 covers 16 residues. Germline CDR1 reads MGHRA; CDR2 reads YSYEKL. The CDR3 sequence is CASSQWPSETNEKLFF. Written as DNA, the CDR3 is TGCGCCAGCAGCCAATGGCCCAGCGAGACTAATGAAAAACTGTTTTTT.

In nucleotides, the CDR3 is TGTGCCAGTGGAGGACAGATGAACACTGAAGCTTTCTTT. Translation gives CASGGQMNTEAFF. The gene calls are TRBV19 and TRBJ1-1, with D possibly matching TRBD1 (6 bases). V lost 8 bases to trimming and J lost 0 bases, with 10 bases between them. CDR1 and CDR2 from the germline V gene are LNHDA and SQIVND (reference sequence). CDR3 length: 13 residues.

This clone was picked up a small number of times. This chain connects TRBV5-1 to TRBJ2-1; 12 nucleotides align to TRBD2. V was clipped by 3 bases and J by 9 bases; unmatched bases: 10. The CDR3 runs 16 residues. Germline V gene lookup returns CDR1 SGHRS and CDR2 YFSETQ. CDR3 sequence: CASSSSSGRAIGEQFF. DNA of the CDR3: TGCGCCAGCAGCTCCTCTAGCGGGAGGGCGATCGGTGAGCAGTTCTTC. Filled out from reference TRBV5-1 and TRBJ2-1, the complete variable domain reads KAGVTQTPRYLIKTRGQQVTLSCSPISGHRSVSWYQQTPGQGLQFLFEYFSETQRNKGNFPGRFSGRQFSNSRSEMNVSTLELGDSALYLCASSSSSGRAIGEQFFGPGTRLTVL.

V and J are TRBV30 and TRBJ1-1; D not resolved. Trimming removed 5 bases at V and 7 bases at J, with 11 bases between. Germline CDR1 and CDR2: GTSNPN and SVGIG (reference sequence). The CDR3 is made up of 11 amino acids. The CDR3 loop reads CAWATFNEAFF. CDR3 DNA sequence: TGTGCCTGGGCGACTTTCAATGAAGCTTTCTTT. The variable domain in full, with the rest retrieved from reference TRBV30 and TRBJ1-1, is SQTIHQWPATLVQPVGSPLSLECTVEGTSNPNLYWYRQAAGRGLQLLFYSVGIGQISSEVPQNLSASRPQDRQFILSSKKLLLSDSGFYLCAWATFNEAFFGQGTRLTVV.